This T cell receptor (beta chain) was found in a study of T cells after yellow fever vaccination (dated by TCRdb to the late 2010s). Background on the whole study: Libraries from fractions with low cell numbers were prepared with the SMART-Seq v4 Ultra Low Input RNA kit. To follow T-cell clones before and after both primary and booster YFV17D yellow fever vaccination, bulk TCR alpha and beta repertoires underwent longitudinal sequencing. The cohort comprised two healthy male donors, one aged 18 to 29 and one aged 30 to 39 years. Blood was collected at multiple timepoints before and after primary and secondary immunization, and bulk PBMC replicates and cell subsets were isolated. What the work shows at the level of the full study, not this receptor alone: Because only a couple of donors were included in the study, the extent to which the findings can be generalized is limited. A small fraction of clonotypes appeared in both the CD4 and CD8 compartments, likely as a result of convergent recombination. After the booster, most clones that had expanded after primary vaccination were detected again (around 97% of CD4 and more than 85% of CD8), suggesting broad maintenance of memory. The secondary T-cell response was weaker than the primary response but faster, peaking on day 5 instead of day 15. Computational filtering was needed because FACS-sorted repertoires could contain abundant contaminating clonotypes from the bulk population.

Reading the label with the study, this specimen's treatment or condition is: live attenuated yellow fever vaccine strain. At each blood-draw timepoint, two biological replicates of bulk PBMCs were collected. PBMCs were isolated from peripheral blood using a standard Ficoll-Paque protocol. RNA was extracted with TriZol from bulk PBMCs, CD4 and CD8 fractions, and dextramer-positive and dextramer-negative fractions. V is shortened by 1 base, J by 0 bases, and the region joining them spans 12 bases. The germline V gene (reference sequence) sets CDR1 to SEHNR and CDR2 to FQNEAQ. Inclusive of the bounding cysteine and phenylalanine, the CDR3 is 16 residues long. Only CDR3 DNA is held: 48 bases, read in frame from base 1. TCR cDNA was made using 5'RACE template switching, a step that added a universal primer site and unique molecular identifiers. Priming of cDNA synthesis was performed from both the TCR alpha and TCR beta constant segments. Two PCR steps were used to amplify libraries, with sample barcodes and sequencing adapters being added in the second step. Sequencing of the libraries was done on either Illumina HiSeq 2500 (2x100 bp) or NovaSeq (2x150 bp). The study's processing was this. Reads were demultiplexed and collapsed into UMI consensus sequences with MIGEC, and V(D)J alignment was performed with MiXCR. Vaccine-responding clonotypes were defined with edgeR using replicate PBMC samples, requiring FDR below 0.01 and a log2 fold change above 5 up to day 15. CD4 or CD8 identity was assigned to each bulk clonotype according to whether the clonotype was present at higher abundance in the sequenced CD4 repertoire or the sequenced CD8 repertoire. TCRdb reprocessing: public reads trimmed at Q25 with fastp, clones called with MiXCR, in-frame beta chains kept. Every distinct CDR3 protein forms one entry, paired with its most common genes and DNA. The V and J calls and clone size are TCRdb's, not the authors'. The sample table records about 580,000 distinct CDR3 sequences; 17% of these occur just once. The ten largest account for approximately 15% of the sample.

About this clonotype itself: Its antigen remains unidentified. There are no base qualities to consult, and no much larger clone falls within one base.

The chain is made from TRBV7-9 and TRBJ1-2; the D gene is possibly TRBD1, with 5 bases matching. The input for sequencing was PBMCs, taken more than 4 days after the first yellow fever vaccination. The origin of this receptor is a man aged 18 to 30 who received the YFV17D yellow fever vaccine. The CDR3 in this case is CASSLDLDISNYGYTF. Read as DNA, the sequence is TGTGCCAGCAGCTTAGATTTGGACATCTCTAACTATGGCTACACCTTC.